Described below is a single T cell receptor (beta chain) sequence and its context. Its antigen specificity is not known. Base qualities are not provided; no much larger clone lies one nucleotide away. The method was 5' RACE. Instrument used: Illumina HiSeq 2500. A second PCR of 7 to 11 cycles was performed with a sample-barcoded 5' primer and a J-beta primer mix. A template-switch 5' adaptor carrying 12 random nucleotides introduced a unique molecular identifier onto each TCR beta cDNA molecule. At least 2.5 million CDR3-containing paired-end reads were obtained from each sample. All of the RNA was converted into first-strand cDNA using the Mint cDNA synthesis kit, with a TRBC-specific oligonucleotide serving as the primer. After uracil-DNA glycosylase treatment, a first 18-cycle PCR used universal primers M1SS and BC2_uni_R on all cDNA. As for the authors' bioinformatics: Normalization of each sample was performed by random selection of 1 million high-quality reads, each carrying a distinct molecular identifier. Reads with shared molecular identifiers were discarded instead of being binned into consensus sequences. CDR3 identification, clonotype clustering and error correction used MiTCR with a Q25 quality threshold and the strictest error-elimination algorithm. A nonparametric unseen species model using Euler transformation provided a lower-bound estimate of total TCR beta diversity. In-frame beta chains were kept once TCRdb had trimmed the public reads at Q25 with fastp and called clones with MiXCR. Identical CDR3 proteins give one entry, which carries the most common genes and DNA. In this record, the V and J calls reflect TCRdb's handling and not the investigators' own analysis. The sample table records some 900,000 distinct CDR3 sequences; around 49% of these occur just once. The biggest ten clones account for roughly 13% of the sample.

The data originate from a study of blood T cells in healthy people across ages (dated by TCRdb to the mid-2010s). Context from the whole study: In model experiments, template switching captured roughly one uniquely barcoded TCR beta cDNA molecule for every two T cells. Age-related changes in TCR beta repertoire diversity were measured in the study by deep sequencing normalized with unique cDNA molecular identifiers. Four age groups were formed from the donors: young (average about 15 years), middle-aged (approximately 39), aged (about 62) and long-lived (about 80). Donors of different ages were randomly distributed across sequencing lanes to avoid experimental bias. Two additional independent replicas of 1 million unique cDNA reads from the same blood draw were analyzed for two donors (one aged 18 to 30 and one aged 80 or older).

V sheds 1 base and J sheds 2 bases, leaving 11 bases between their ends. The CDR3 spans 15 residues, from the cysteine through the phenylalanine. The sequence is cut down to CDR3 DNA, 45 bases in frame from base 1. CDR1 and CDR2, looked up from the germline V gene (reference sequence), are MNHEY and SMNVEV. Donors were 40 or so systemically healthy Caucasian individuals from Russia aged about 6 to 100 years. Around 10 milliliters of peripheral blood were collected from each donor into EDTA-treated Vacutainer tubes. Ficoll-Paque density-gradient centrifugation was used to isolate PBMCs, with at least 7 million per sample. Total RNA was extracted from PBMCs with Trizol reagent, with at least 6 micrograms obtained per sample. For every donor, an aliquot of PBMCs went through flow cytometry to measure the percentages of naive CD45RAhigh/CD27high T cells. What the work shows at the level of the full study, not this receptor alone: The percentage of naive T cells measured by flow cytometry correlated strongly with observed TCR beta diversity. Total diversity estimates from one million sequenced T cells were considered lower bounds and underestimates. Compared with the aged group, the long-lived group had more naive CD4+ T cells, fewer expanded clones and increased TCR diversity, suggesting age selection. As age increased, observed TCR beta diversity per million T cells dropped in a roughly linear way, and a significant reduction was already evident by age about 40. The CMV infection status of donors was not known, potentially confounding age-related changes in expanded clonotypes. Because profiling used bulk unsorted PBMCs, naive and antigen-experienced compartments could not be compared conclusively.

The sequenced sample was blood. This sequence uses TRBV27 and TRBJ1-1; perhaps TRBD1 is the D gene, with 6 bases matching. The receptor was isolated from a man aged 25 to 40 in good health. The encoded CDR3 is CASSLWQGSNTEAFF. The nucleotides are TGTGCCAGCAGTTTATGGCAGGGGAGTAACACTGAAGCTTTCTTT.